The 10 T cell receptor beta chains presented below share a single source sample, sequenced in a study of blood T cell repertoires in COVID-19. Sequencing used immunoSEQ multiplex PCR; TCRdb keeps in-frame clones, though not all of them. The sample yields about 360,000 clones, over 75% seen once. The specimen was PBMCs or T cells enriched from blood (not recorded which). The receptor set was obtained from a woman aged 40 to 55 with acute COVID-19.

This chain uses TRBV12-5 with TRBJ1-5; 9 bases fit TRBD1. The CDR3 runs to 20 residues. Looked up from germline, CDR1 is LGHNT and CDR2 is FRNRAP. J gave up 0 bases and V 6 bases, and 18 bases lay outside the gene matches. The CDR3 nucleotides are TGTGCTAGTGGAGACTTTCCGGGACAGGGTGTTTTTTATAGCAATCAGCCCCAGCATTTT. Protein: CASGDFPGQGVFYSNQPQHF.

This rearrangement joins TRBV6-5 to TRBJ1-5, with D uncertain. The CDR3 has 12 residues. Germline CDR1 MNHEY, CDR2 SVGAGI. CDR3 residues: CAFGNSNQPQHF. Here the CDR3 DNA reads TGTGCTTTCGGTAATAGCAATCAGCCCCAGCATTTT.

The chain employs TRBV5-1 and TRBJ1-4; a weak D match, TRBD1 (5 bases). This CDR3 contains 15 residues. CDR1 is SGHRS and CDR2 is YFSETQ in the germline V gene. V was shortened by 0 bases and J by 1 base, with 7 bases between the two germline ends. The CDR3 protein is CASSLGGGTNEKLFF. The CDR3 DNA follows: TGCGCCAGCAGCTTGGGGGGCGGAACTAATGAAAAACTGTTTTTT.

The rearrangement joins TRBV30 to TRBJ2-5; TRBD2 matches at 16 bases. The CDR3 is made up of 15 amino acids. The germline CDR1 and CDR2 sequences are GTSNPN and SVGIG (reference sequence). With 3 bases clipped from V and 4 bases from J, the junction kept 2 bases outside the gene matches. CDR3 sequence: CAWRGLAGGPETQYF. In DNA, the CDR3 is TGTGCCTGGAGGGGACTAGCGGGGGGGCCAGAGACCCAGTACTTC.

This chain links TRBV19 with TRBJ2-1; D is unclear. Germline CDR1 and CDR2: LNHDA and SQIVND (reference sequence). The CDR3 sequence is 15 residues long. Trimming stripped 3 bases from V and 4 bases from J, with 13 bases between. The CDR3 is CASSIWLGNYNEQFF. The CDR3 DNA follows: TGTGCCAGTAGTATTTGGCTAGGCAATTACAATGAGCAGTTCTTC.

V and J are TRBV10-2 and TRBJ2-7; TRBD2 aligns across 12 bases. The CDR3 is made up of 16 amino acids. The V gene's germline CDR1 is WSHSY and CDR2 SAAADI. Losses at the gene ends were 3 bases for V and 0 bases for J; bases not matched to a gene: 3. Here the CDR3 reads CASSDGLAGTSYEQYF. DNA for the CDR3: TGCGCCAGCAGTGACGGACTAGCGGGGACCTCCTACGAGCAGTACTTC.

J is TRBJ1-6 and V is TRBV30; possible D gene TRBD1, 6 bases. Trimming removed 8 bases from V and 6 bases from J, with 20 bases in between. This CDR3 is 15 amino acids long. CDR1 and CDR2 (germline): GTSNPN, SVGIG (reference sequence). The CDR3 DNA is TGTGCCGGGAAAAGTGGGGGCGACGCTAATTCACCCCTCCACTTT. Residues: CAGKSGGDANSPLHF.

This clone was recorded once. The chain joins TRBV19 to TRBJ2-3; 11 nucleotides agree with TRBD2. J gave up 8 bases and V 8 bases, and 9 bases lay outside the gene matches. CDR1 is LNHDA, CDR2 SQIVND, per germline (reference sequence). The CDR3 covers 14 residues. The DNA of the CDR3 is TGTGCCAGTGGTAGCGGGGGGGCCCTTATTACGCAGTATTTT. Translation: CASGSGGALITQYF.

The chain links TRBV7-2 to TRBJ2-1; TRBD2 aligns across 11 bases. CDR1 and CDR2 (germline): SGHTA, FQGNSA. V shed 3 bases and J 4 bases; nucleotides not matched to a gene: 8. The CDR3 spans 17 residues. As DNA, the CDR3 is TGTGCCAGCAGCTTCTCTAGCGGGGGGACACTATACAATGAGCAGTTCTTC. It encodes CASSFSSGGTLYNEQFF.

Comment on this clone: The sample holds other DNA sequences that translate to the same CDR3. This chain connects TRBV11-2 to TRBJ1-4; no definite D call. The germline V and J ends were trimmed by 5 bases and 7 bases, with 5 bases remaining between them. This CDR3 has 11 amino acids. The germline V gene has CDR1 SGHAT and CDR2 FQNNGV. CDR3 protein: CASSLSEKLFF. CDR3 nucleotides: TGTGCCAGCAGCCTATCTGAAAAACTGTTTTTT.